The 22 T cell receptor beta chains below were found in one sample sequenced in a study of control samples from healthy donors and cancer patients. Repertoires were generated with immunoSEQ multiplex PCR, while TCRdb's copy carries only in-frame clones and drops some. The table lists 35,000 to 50,000 clones, less than 90% of them singletons. Sequenced input: blood. These receptors all come from a man in his fifties or sixties in good health.

Only one count was recorded for this clone. J is TRBJ2-2 and V is TRBV9, with D perhaps matching TRBD2 (5 bases). Germline V lookup: CDR1 SGDLS, CDR2 YYNGEE. V lost 5 bases, J lost 3 bases, and 8 bases lay in between. The CDR3 is made up of 13 amino acids. CDR3 region: CASRGGYTGELFF. The CDR3 DNA is TGTGCCAGCAGGGGCGGGTACACCGGGGAGCTGTTTTTT.

The J gene is TRBJ2-4, the V gene TRBV5-5, with unresolved D. The CDR3 is made up of 16 amino acids. V was pared by 3 bases and J by 0 bases, with 13 bases between. Germline loops: CDR1 SGHKS, CDR2 YYEKEE (reference sequence). In DNA, the CDR3 is TGTGCCAGCAGCTCATACAGCAGTCTAGCCAAAAACATTCAGTACTTC. Its translation is CASSSYSSLAKNIQYF.

The chain carries TRBV27 and TRBJ1-4; D is possibly TRBD1 (5 bases). The CDR3 is 14 residues long. Looked up from germline, CDR1 is MNHEY and CDR2 is SMNVEV (reference sequence). V was cut by 5 bases and J by 6 bases, with 13 bases left in between. The CDR3 DNA follows: TGTGCCAGCAGTCCTACGCTAGGGGATGAAAAACTGTTTTTT. Translation gives CASSPTLGDEKLFF.

A few counts support this clone. The V and J genes are TRBV7-9 and TRBJ2-1; TRBD2 might be the D (6 bases). This CDR3 region has 15 residues. Trimming stripped 7 bases from V and 7 bases from J, with 20 bases between. The V gene's germline CDR1 is SEHNR and CDR2 FQNEAQ (reference sequence). The CDR3 nucleotides read TGTGCCAGCACAGGTGGGGGACTGCACAATAATGAGCAGTTCTTC. Amino acid sequence: CASTGGGLHNNEQFF.

This rearrangement joins TRBV11-2 to TRBJ2-1, with D maybe TRBD2 (6 bases). The germline gives CDR1 SGHAT, CDR2 FQNNGV. V was pared by 4 bases and J by 5 bases, with 9 bases between. The CDR3 has 13 amino acids. The CDR3 sequence is CASSSGLNNEQFF. CDR3 nucleotides: TGTGCCAGCAGCTCGGGACTCAACAATGAGCAGTTCTTC.

The J gene is TRBJ1-2, the V gene TRBV6-2 or TRBV6-3; the match to TRBD1 covers 7 bases. The germline CDR1 and CDR2 sequences are MNHEY and SVGEGT. The V segment lost 3 bases and the J segment 4 bases; nucleotides outside the gene matches: 17. The CDR3 extends over 18 amino acids. The CDR3 reads CASSYPGPGQPFLYGYTF. The CDR3 coding sequence is TGTGCCAGCAGTTATCCAGGACCGGGACAGCCGTTTCTCTATGGCTACACCTTC.

V gene TRBV7-6 combines with J gene TRBJ1-3; D is perhaps TRBD1 (6 bases). The CDR3 is 17 amino acids. The V gene's germline CDR1 is SGHVS and CDR2 FNYEAQ. Deletions cut 2 bases from V and 3 bases from J, with 17 bases between. The CDR3 sequence: CASSLRGRRLDGNTIYF. The CDR3 DNA follows: TGTGCCAGCAGCTTAAGGGGGAGGCGCCTGGATGGAAACACCATATATTTT.

The chain joins TRBV7-8 to TRBJ1-1; maybe TRBD1 (6 bases). The CDR3 sequence is 16 residues long. Germline V gene data show CDR1 as SGHVS and CDR2 as FQNEAQ. The V end was cut by 5 bases, the J end by 4 bases, with 20 bases between. Here the CDR3 DNA reads TGTGCCAGCAGCAAATATTTAACAGGGTATCGCACTGAAGCTTTCTTT. Its translation: CASSKYLTGYRTEAFF.

J is TRBJ1-1 and V is TRBV6-5; D not certain. The CDR3 is 15 residues long. CDR1 MNHEY and CDR2 SVGAGI come from the germline V gene. V dropped 7 bases and J dropped 0 bases, with 15 bases sitting between them. CDR3 region: CASTRGFGMNTEAFF. The CDR3 region has the DNA TGTGCCAGCACCCGAGGCTTTGGTATGAACACTGAAGCTTTCTTT.

This chain uses TRBV7-9 with TRBJ1-4; TRBD1 might be the D (5 bases). Trimming pared 5 bases from V and 4 bases from J, leaving 17 bases between. The CDR3 is made up of 16 amino acids. Looked up from germline, CDR1 is SEHNR and CDR2 is FQNEAQ (reference sequence). Here the CDR3 reads CASSPRVRDFNEKLFF. The CDR3 region has the DNA TGTGCCAGCAGCCCACGGGTCCGGGACTTTAATGAAAAACTGTTTTTT.

The rearrangement links TRBV3-1 (or the pseudogene TRBV3-2) to TRBJ1-4; TRBD1 is a possible D gene (6 bases). The CDR3 has 15 amino acids. The ends were cut back, 6 bases at V and 3 bases at J, with 14 bases in the middle. Germline values: CDR1 LGHDT, CDR2 YNNKEL (reference sequence). The CDR3 is CASSLTGLPNEKLFF. CDR3 nucleotide sequence: TGTGCCAGCAGTCTAACAGGGTTACCTAATGAAAAACTGTTTTTT.

The gene calls are TRBV30 and TRBJ1-1; D unclear. Germline V lookup: CDR1 GTSNPN, CDR2 SVGIG (reference sequence). The CDR3 sequence is 11 residues long. Trimming removed 4 bases at V and 7 bases at J, with 10 bases between. CDR3 protein: CAWKASVEAFF. CDR3 DNA: TGTGCCTGGAAGGCCTCGGTTGAAGCTTTCTTT.

As to this clone: One junction end disagrees with the germline gene, perhaps due to a read error. V is TRBV6-6 and J is TRBJ2-5; 8 nucleotides align to TRBD2. CDR3 size: 16 residues. Germline V gene data show CDR1 as MNHNY and CDR2 as SVGAGI (reference sequence). The CDR3 nucleotides read TGTGCCGGCAGTCAGGGACTAGTCTCGTCTGGAGAGACCCAGTACTTC. It codes for CAGSQGLVSSGETQYF.

This clone appeared a few times. The chain combines TRBV7-9 with TRBJ1-2; D might be TRBD1 (5 bases). Trimming took 5 bases from V and 0 from J, leaving 16 bases between them. This CDR3 spans 16 amino acids. The germline V gene has CDR1 SEHNR and CDR2 FQNEAQ (reference sequence). DNA for the CDR3: TGTGCCAGCAGCCCAGAGGGGACCAAAGCTAACTATGGCTACACCTTC. The encoded protein is CASSPEGTKANYGYTF.

A few counts support this clone. The J gene is TRBJ2-7, the V gene TRBV29-1, with D possibly TRBD2 on 5 matching bases. From germline, CDR1 is SQVTM and CDR2 ANQGSEA. The CDR3 totals 13 residues. The V end lost 6 bases, the J end lost 1 base, and 13 bases lay between the germline ends. This CDR3 is CSVAEALSYEQYF. CDR3 nucleotides: TGCAGCGTGGCGGAGGCCCTGTCCTACGAGCAGTACTTC.

This clone was recorded only once. The chain has TRBV27 and TRBJ1-2, with a weak D call TRBD1 (5 bases). The V gene's germline CDR1 is MNHEY and CDR2 SMNVEV (reference sequence). This CDR3 spans 14 amino acids. V gave up 4 bases and J gave up 4 bases, with 13 bases separating them. The CDR3 DNA follows: TGTGCCAGCAGTTCCGCCAGGGATGCCTATGGCTACACCTTC. This gives the protein CASSSARDAYGYTF.

J is TRBJ1-1 and V is TRBV28; 8 bases match TRBD1. Trimming at V came to 5 bases and at J to 1 base, leaving 6 bases not matched to a gene. Germline lookup yields CDR1 MDHEN and CDR2 SYDVKM. The CDR3 extends over 15 amino acids. CDR3 sequence (DNA): TGTGCCAGCAGTATGCACAGGGGGGGGAACACTGAAGCTTTCTTT. Amino acids: CASSMHRGGNTEAFF.

This sequence joins TRBV7-9 and TRBJ2-7, with 8 bases identical to TRBD1. With 6 bases clipped from V and 3 bases from J, the junction kept 10 bases outside the gene matches. The CDR3 is 15 amino acids. CDR1 and CDR2 (germline): SEHNR, FQNEAQ (reference sequence). The CDR3 DNA reads as TGTGCCAGCAGTGGGAGGACAGGGCGTTTCTACGAGCAGTACTTC. It encodes CASSGRTGRFYEQYF.

As concerns this clone: One end of the junction does not line up with germline, which may come from a read error. V and J are TRBV5-6 and TRBJ1-1; no firm D call. This CDR3 comprises 13 residues. CDR1 is SGHDT and CDR2 is YYEEEE in the germline V gene. DNA of the CDR3: TGTGCCAGCAGCTTGCCCGGGTTCGCTGAGGCTTTCTTT. The encoded protein is CASSLPGFAEAFF.

This chain connects TRBV6-6 to TRBJ1-3; the match to TRBD1 covers 8 bases. This CDR3 is built from 14 residues. Germline loops: CDR1 MNHNY, CDR2 SVGAGI (reference sequence). Trimming cost V 7 bases and J 0 bases; bases outside gene matches: 2. CDR3 nucleotides: TGTGCCAGCAAAACAGGGGGCTCTGGAAACACCATATATTTT. It is translated as CASKTGGSGNTIYF.

This rearrangement joins TRBV27 to TRBJ1-4; D is perhaps TRBD1 (5 bases). Germline V gives CDR1 MNHEY, CDR2 SMNVEV (reference sequence). This CDR3 is built from 15 residues. Trimming pared 2 bases from V and 8 bases from J, leaving 15 bases between. CDR3 nucleotides: TGTGCCAGCAGTTTACTGGGGGATAGAACGGAAAAACTGTTTTTT. Translated: CASSLLGDRTEKLFF.

A word on this clone: One end of the junction varies from germline; a read error may be responsible. The chain combines TRBV6-1 with TRBJ2-3; 8 bases align to TRBD2. CDR3 length: 17 amino acids. CDR1 is MNHNS, CDR2 SASEGT, per germline. In DNA form, the CDR3 reads TGTGCCAGCAGTGAAGCGGTGGTTAGGACTAGCAGAGATACGCAGTATTTT. Its translation is CASSEAVVRTSRDTQYF.